The entry below describes one T cell receptor beta chain. This entry comes from a study of blood T cell repertoires in COVID-19. The overall study: Sites across the United States, Italy and Spain contributed samples from acute and convalescent COVID-19. Sample material is recorded as cDNA or gDNA derived from T cells, B-cell-depleted T cells, or PBMCs.

This table comes from immunoSEQ multiplex PCR, and its TCRdb copy is limited to in-frame clones, with some not included. The sample lists fewer than 300,000 clones; 70% to 90% were seen once. V was clipped by 1 base and J by 0 bases, with 9 bases between them. CDR1 is MGHRA and CDR2 is YSYEKL in the germline V gene. This CDR3 is built from 15 residues. The Seattle patients joined while their infection was active and were tracked longitudinally afterward. The chain carries TRBV4-1 and TRBJ1-1; no reliable D call. This receptor was obtained from a woman aged 50 to 60 with COVID-19, enrolled during active disease. Sequences were obtained from peripheral blood. CDR3 sequence: CASSQVSGMNTEAFF. CDR3 bases: TGCGCCAGCAGCCAAGTCTCAGGTATGAACACTGAAGCTTTCTTT.